Below are 28 T cell receptor beta chains sequenced from a single sample in a study of blood T cells in healthy people across ages. PCR was performed a second time for roughly 7 to 12 cycles using a sample-barcoded 5' primer and a J-beta primer mix. TCRdb passed the 5' RACE reads through MiXCR, listing each CDR3 protein once. The sample lists about 1 million distinct CDR3 sequences, more than 40% occurring once. Sequences were obtained from blood. Receptors originate from a woman between 55 and 75 years old in good health.

This chain connects TRBV27 to TRBJ2-7; 8 bases fit TRBD2. The CDR3 loop spans 16 amino acids. The V gene end was trimmed by 2 bases and the J gene end by 6 bases; junction bases not matched to a gene: 12. Per germline, CDR1 MNHEY and CDR2 SMNVEV (reference sequence). For the CDR3, the DNA is TGTGCCAGCAGTTTAACCCCGCCGACTAGCGCCCGCGAGCAGTACTTC. This sequence encodes CASSLTPPTSAREQYF.

This clonotype occurred a few times. J is TRBJ2-3 and V is TRBV5-1, with 8 positions matching TRBD2. The CDR3 has 16 residues. Germline CDR1 reads SGHRS; CDR2 reads YFSETQ. Germline trimming cut 7 bases from V and 0 bases from J; bases unmatched to any gene: 10. The chain's CDR3 is CASGKGLVGSTDTQYF. CDR3 DNA sequence: TGCGCCAGCGGAAAGGGACTAGTTGGCAGCACAGATACGCAGTATTTT.

The CDR3, as DNA: TGCAGCGTTGAGCGGGCGGGGGTTTCCTACGAGCAGTACTTC. This encodes CSVERAGVSYEQYF. The chain has TRBV29-1 and TRBJ2-7; 7 nucleotides line up with TRBD2. This CDR3 has 14 amino acids. The germline V gene encodes CDR1 SQVTM and CDR2 ANQGSEA. V lost 3 bases and J lost 1; bases outside the gene matches: 6.

This clonotype was detected a few times. This rearrangement joins TRBV24-1 to TRBJ2-1, with D perhaps matching TRBD2 (6 bases). Germline CDR1 is KGHDR and CDR2 is SFDVKD. The CDR3 is 16 residues long. Trimming cost V 2 bases and J 9 bases, with 19 bases left between them. The CDR3 reads CATSDSGGLQWGEQFF. CDR3 DNA: TGTGCCACCAGTGATTCCGGGGGTCTCCAGTGGGGTGAGCAGTTCTTC.

V gene TRBV7-9 combines with J gene TRBJ2-3; D perhaps matches TRBD2 (6 bases). Per germline, CDR1 SEHNR and CDR2 FQNEAQ (reference sequence). V lost 3 bases and J 6 bases, leaving 13 bases between the germline ends. This CDR3 has 14 residues. This CDR3 is CASSLGTGEDTQYF. DNA for the CDR3: TGTGCCAGCAGCTTGGGGACTGGCGAGGATACGCAGTATTTT.

This clonotype was observed a handful of times. CDR3 loop: CASSTQGNQETQYF. The CDR3 DNA reads TGCGCCAGCAGCACACAGGGGAACCAAGAGACCCAGTACTTC. The rearrangement uses TRBV5-1 and TRBJ2-5; 7 nucleotides line up with TRBD1. The CDR3 has 14 amino acids. The V and J ends lost 4 bases and 0 bases, in that order; junction bases with no gene match: 3. Germline V CDR1 and CDR2: SGHRS, YFSETQ. Based on the CDR3 plus reference TRBV5-1 and TRBJ2-5, the full variable domain is KAGVTQTPRYLIKTRGQQVTLSCSPISGHRSVSWYQQTPGQGLQFLFEYFSETQRNKGNFPGRFSGRQFSNSRSEMNVSTLELGDSALYLCASSTQGNQETQYFGPGTRLLVL.

CDR3 DNA sequence: TGTGCCAGCTCACCAGATATAATGGCGGGAGTAGAGACCCAGTACTTC. Its protein product is CASSPDIMAGVETQYF. The rearrangement links TRBV18 to TRBJ2-5, with TRBD2 matching over 7 bases. CDR3 size: 16 residues. CDR1 KGHSH and CDR2 LQKENI come from the germline V gene. V was clipped by 2 bases and J by 4 bases; unmatched bases: 10.

The V gene is TRBV2, the J gene TRBJ2-7; TRBD2 agrees at 8 bases. This CDR3 contains 14 residues. The trim removed 4 bases at V and 3 bases at J, leaving 5 bases unmatched. The germline V gene encodes CDR1 SNHLY and CDR2 FYNNEI. The CDR3, as DNA: TGTGCCAGCAGTGTATCCAGCGGGAGCTACGAGCAGTACTTC. As protein: CASSVSSGSYEQYF.

The chain carries TRBV6-5 and TRBJ2-1; D call uncertain. The J call may not be correct, given that the DNA end is closer to TRBJ2-7. Germline CDR1 MNHEY, CDR2 SVGAGI. The CDR3 has 16 residues. The CDR3 reads CASSYGRLRSYNEQYF. The CDR3 bases are TGTGCCAGCAGTTACGGGCGGTTACGCTCCTACAATGAGCAGTACTTC.

In its sample, this clonotype was seen a few times. The chain links TRBV6-5 to TRBJ1-5; 8 bases fit TRBD1. Trimming removed 2 bases from V and 2 bases from J; junction bases left unmatched: 2. Germline assignment: CDR1 MNHEY and CDR2 SVGAGI. The CDR3 has 15 amino acids. CDR3 sequence: CASSYDRGGNQPQHF. DNA for the CDR3: TGTGCCAGCAGTTACGACAGGGGAGGCAATCAGCCCCAGCATTTT.

The DNA for the CDR3 is TGTGCCAGCACGGCAAGCTCAATGGATACGCAGTATTTT. Its translation is CASTASSMDTQYF. The chain carries TRBV11-1 and TRBJ2-3; D remains ambiguous. The V end was cut by 7 bases, the J end by 6 bases, with 14 bases between. The CDR3 covers 13 residues. Per the germline V gene, CDR1 is SGHAT and CDR2 is FQDESV (reference sequence).

This rearrangement joins TRBV20-1 to TRBJ2-3; 7 bases are a match to TRBD1. The CDR3 has 15 residues. V was clipped by 3 bases and J by 1 base; unmatched bases: 7. Germline V CDR1 and CDR2: DFQATT, SNEGSKA (reference sequence). CDR3 protein: CSASSRGSGTDTQYF. The CDR3 nucleotides are TGCAGTGCTAGCAGCAGGGGGTCTGGCACAGATACGCAGTATTTT.

This clonotype showed up just a few times. The chain carries TRBV15 and TRBJ1-2; no reliable D call. The germline V gene has CDR1 LNHNV and CDR2 YYDKDF (reference sequence). The CDR3 covers 15 residues. V gave up 0 bases and J gave up 6 bases, with 14 bases separating them. The CDR3 loop is CATSRDAAGTHGYTF. CDR3 bases: TGTGCCACCAGCAGAGATGCGGCGGGAACTCATGGCTACACCTTC.

The sample holds one count of this clonotype. Germline is not matched at one junction end, which may reflect a read error. This rearrangement joins TRBV4-2 to TRBJ2-7; 7 nucleotides align to TRBD2. The CDR3 extends over 15 amino acids. In germline, CDR1 is LGHNA, CDR2 YNFKEQ. This chain's CDR3 is CTSSQLAGALHEQYF. In DNA form, the CDR3 reads TGTACCAGCAGCCAACTTGCGGGAGCTCTCCACGAGCAGTACTTC.

The genes are TRBV20-1 and TRBJ2-1, with TRBD2 matching over 15 bases. V shed 3 bases and J 0 bases; nucleotides not matched to a gene: 15. The germline gives CDR1 DFQATT, CDR2 SNEGSKA (reference sequence). The CDR3 length is 21 residues. The CDR3 DNA reads TGCAGTGCTAGGAGGACTAGCGGGAGGGCCAGAGGGGTGGGCTCCTACAATGAGCAGTTCTTC. Its protein product is CSARRTSGRARGVGSYNEQFF.

The genes are TRBV6-5 and TRBJ1-5; 7 positions agree with TRBD1. The V gene end was trimmed by 6 bases and the J gene end by 1 base; junction bases not matched to a gene: 6. The CDR3 is 15 residues long. Per the germline V gene, CDR1 is MNHEY and CDR2 is SVGAGI. CDR3: CASSRSGGSNQPQHF. The DNA of the CDR3 is TGTGCCAGCAGCCGATCAGGGGGGAGCAATCAGCCCCAGCATTTT.

The chain combines TRBV5-1 with TRBJ2-1, with 13 nucleotides matching TRBD2. Per the germline V gene, CDR1 is SGHRS and CDR2 is YFSETQ. The V and J ends lost 4 bases and 4 bases, in that order; junction bases with no gene match: 11. The CDR3 runs 18 residues. Here the CDR3 reads CASSLRTSGSSRYNEQFF. DNA for the CDR3: TGCGCCAGCAGCCTCCGGACTAGCGGGAGTAGCAGGTACAATGAGCAGTTCTTC.

This chain joins TRBV4-2 and TRBJ2-5, with D possibly being TRBD2 (5 bases). Germline values: CDR1 LGHNA, CDR2 YNFKEQ. Trimming took off 1 base at V and 11 bases at J, with 17 bases between the two ends. The CDR3 runs 14 residues. The CDR3 loop reads CASSQGNKAGKQYF. The DNA for the CDR3 is TGTGCCAGCAGCCAAGGAAATAAGGCGGGCAAGCAGTACTTC.

A remark on this clonotype: Mismatch with germline at one junction end may stem from a read error. The chain recombines TRBV4-2 with TRBJ2-7; 9 bases match TRBD2. The CDR3 loop spans 17 amino acids. Germline lookup yields CDR1 LGHNA and CDR2 YNFKEQ. The CDR3, as DNA: TGTGCGAGCAGCCAAGGGGTAGCGGGAGTGCGGTCGGACGAGCAGTACTTC. Amino acid sequence: CASSQGVAGVRSDEQYF.

In DNA form, the CDR3 reads TGTGCCAGCAGACCCTTCGGGGGTCGGCCCTACGAGCAGTACTTC. Protein: CASRPFGGRPYEQYF. This chain connects TRBV27 to TRBJ2-7; possible D gene TRBD2, 6 bases. The CDR3 is made up of 15 amino acids. Trimming took off 6 bases at V and 2 bases at J, with 17 bases between the two ends. Per the germline V gene, CDR1 is MNHEY and CDR2 is SMNVEV (reference sequence).

This chain links TRBV20-1 with TRBJ2-4; 8 nucleotides match TRBD2. Germline assignment: CDR1 DFQATT and CDR2 SNEGSKA (reference sequence). The ends lost 5 bases at V and 13 bases at J; junction bases unmatched: 7. This CDR3 contains 11 residues. The CDR3 bases are TGCAGTGCTGGGACTAGGCTTCGGCAGTACTTC. Residues: CSAGTRLRQYF.

This sequence joins TRBV2 and TRBJ1-6; the match to TRBD1 covers 9 bases. The V segment lost 6 bases and the J segment 11 bases; nucleotides outside the gene matches: 8. The CDR3 sequence is 14 residues long. Looked up from germline, CDR1 is SNHLY and CDR2 is FYNNEI. The CDR3 DNA is TGTGCCAGCAGGGCACAGGGGGCAAGGCCACCCCTCCACTTT. It codes for CASRAQGARPPLHF. Combining the CDR3 with reference TRBV2 and TRBJ1-6 gives the whole variable domain EPEVTQTPSHQVTQMGQEVILRCVPISNHLYFYWYRQILGQKVEFLVSFYNNEISEKSEIFDDQFSVERPDGSNFTLKIRSTKLEDSAMYFCASRAQGARPPLHFGNGTRLTVT.

The V and J genes are TRBV15 and TRBJ2-7; TRBD1 might be the D (6 bases). V was clipped by 3 bases and J by 0 bases, with 18 bases between them. This CDR3 spans 17 amino acids. CDR1 LNHNV and CDR2 YYDKDF come from the germline V gene (reference sequence). The CDR3 protein is CATSSQFRGDNSYEQYF. CDR3 nucleotides: TGTGCCACCAGCAGTCAATTCAGGGGCGACAACTCCTACGAGCAGTACTTC.

The V call is TRBV12-3 or TRBV12-4, the J call TRBJ1-2, with unresolved D. The CDR3 runs to 14 residues. Trimming cost V 7 bases and J 8 bases, with 20 bases left between them. The DNA for the CDR3 is TGTGCCAGCACCTTAGGCGGCGGTTCAGGAGGCTACACCTTC. Translated, it gives CASTLGGGSGGYTF.

The chain carries TRBV27 and TRBJ1-4; D remains unclear. Germline CDR1 and CDR2: MNHEY and SMNVEV (reference sequence). Trimming cost V 1 base and J 7 bases, with 7 bases left between them. This CDR3 is built from 13 residues. The CDR3 here is CASSLLAGEKLFF. The CDR3 nucleotides are TGTGCCAGCAGTTTATTAGCGGGTGAAAAACTGTTTTTT.

The chain couples TRBV10-3 to TRBJ2-3; D not certain. The V gene lost 3 bases and the J gene lost 4 bases, with 8 bases spanning the gap. CDR1 is ENHRY, CDR2 SYGVKD, per germline. The CDR3 totals 13 residues. CDR3 residues: CAISDVEADTQYF. The CDR3 coding sequence is TGTGCCATCAGTGACGTCGAGGCAGATACGCAGTATTTT.

There are a few counts of this clonotype. The chain recombines TRBV4-2 with TRBJ1-2, with TRBD1 as a possible D gene (6 bases). Germline loops: CDR1 LGHNA, CDR2 YNFKEQ. The CDR3 is 15 amino acids. Trimming stripped 4 bases from V and 4 bases from J, with 16 bases between. CDR3 amino acids: CASSPKWQGSYGYTF. CDR3 nucleotides: TGTGCCAGCAGCCCAAAATGGCAGGGGAGCTATGGCTACACCTTC.

The chain uses TRBV6-2 or TRBV6-3 and TRBJ2-7, with a weak D call TRBD2 (6 bases). V was shortened by 2 bases and J by 0 bases, with 20 bases between the two germline ends. The CDR3 runs to 18 residues. Germline CDR1 is MNHEY and CDR2 is SVGEGT. The CDR3 coding sequence is TGTGCCAGCAGTTACGAAGCGGGCATACTAAGAAGCTCCTACGAGCAGTACTTC. It specifies CASSYEAGILRSSYEQYF.